The rows below give T cell receptor beta chains drawn from one sample of a study of T-cell reconstitution after alpha-beta-depleted transplantation in children. TCRdb used MiXCR to reprocess the PCR reads, holding one entry per CDR3 protein. This table has around 200,000 distinct CDR3 sequences, about 15% appearing once. Sequenced here: PBMCs, mostly from graft donor cells, sampled 360 days after TCRalphabeta/CD19-depleted stem cell transplant. All receptors derive from a male patient between 2 and 15 years old who had a stem cell transplant for acute lymphoblastic leukemia, so the T cells may come from the graft donor. CDR3s include the opening cysteine and the closing phenylalanine or tryptophan. The order of the fields is J gene, D gene, clone size, V gene, CDR3 protein, CDR3 DNA. D genes are given only for firm matches. Size is omitted from some rows. Given values are once, few, many or a class for expanded clones.

TRBJ1-5	.	few	TRBV10-3	CAISMDISNQPQHF	TGTGCCATCAGTATGGACATTAGCAATCAGCCCCAGCATTTT
TRBJ2-3	TRBD2	few	TRBV6-2/TRBV6-3	CASSSTSGGATDTQYF	TGTGCCAGCAGCAGTACTAGCGGGGGGGCCACAGATACGCAGTATTTT
TRBJ2-3	.	once	TRBV7-2	CASSLPTIGVLISTDTQYF	TGTGCCAGCAGCCTACCGACTATCGGGGTCCTTATCAGCACAGATACGCAGTATTTT
TRBJ2-5	.	few	TRBV12-3/TRBV12-4	CASSFSQPQETQYF	TGTGCCAGCAGTTTCTCCCAGCCCCAAGAGACCCAGTACTTC
TRBJ2-4	.	.	TRBV4-3	CASSQVLGRDIQYF	TGCGCCAGCAGCCAGGTCCTGGGGCGGGACATTCAGTACTTC
TRBJ1-5	TRBD1	.	TRBV20-1	CSASPGQGDQPQHF	TGCAGTGCGTCTCCGGGACAGGGTGATCAGCCCCAGCATTTT
TRBJ2-3	.	.	TRBV12-3/TRBV12-4	CASSLGERFRWQYF	TGTGCCAGCAGTTTAGGGGAAAGGTTTCGCTGGCAGTATTTT
TRBJ2-5	.	few	TRBV9	CASSVAPGYGETQYF	TGTGCCAGCAGCGTAGCTCCAGGGTATGGGGAGACCCAGTACTTC
TRBJ1-4	.	few	TRBV6-1	CASSEEKRAEKLFF	TGTGCCAGCAGCGAAGAAAAAAGGGCGGAAAAACTGTTTTTT
TRBJ1-1	.	.	TRBV5-4	CATLGGGGFDTEAFF	TGTGCCACCCTTGGCGGGGGGGGTTTCGACACTGAAGCTTTCTTT
TRBJ1-6	.	.	TRBV18	CASSLGPDSNSPLHF	TGTGCCAGCTCACTGGGACCGGACTCCAATTCACCCCTCCACTTT
TRBJ1-1	TRBD1	.	TRBV6-5	CASCTPGGRTEAFF	TGTGCCAGCTGCACCCCAGGGGGAAGGACTGAAGCTTTCTTT
TRBJ1-1	.	few	TRBV10-3	CAISYQGLNTEAFF	TGTGCCATCAGCTATCAGGGGTTGAACACTGAAGCTTTCTTT
TRBJ1-5	.	few	TRBV11-1	CASSFSPTGAYSNQPQHF	TGTGCCAGCAGCTTTTCCCCGACGGGGGCATATAGCAATCAGCCCCAGCATTTT
TRBJ1-1	.	.	TRBV3-1	CASSHARTEAFF	TGTGCCAGCAGCCACGCTAGAACTGAAGCTTTCTTT
TRBJ2-1	TRBD2	many	TRBV9	CASSAGGSSYNEQFF	TGTGCCAGCAGCGCAGGCGGGAGTTCCTACAATGAGCAGTTCTTC
TRBJ2-1	.	few	TRBV29-1	CSDNHQAGYNEQFF	TGCAGCGACAACCACCAGGCCGGATACAATGAGCAGTTCTTC
TRBJ2-5	.	.	TRBV5-1	CASSFIQEETQYF	TGCGCCAGCAGCTTTATCCAGGAAGAGACCCAGTACTTC
TRBJ1-4	TRBD1	few	TRBV2	CASHGTGNEKLFF	TGTGCCAGCCACGGGACAGGGAATGAAAAACTGTTTTTT
TRBJ2-7	.	many	TRBV6-2/TRBV6-3	CASSYVRGISYEQYF	TGTGCCAGCAGTTACGTCCGGGGAATCTCCTACGAGCAGTACTTC
TRBJ2-1	.	once	TRBV28	CASSLSYWGRIHNEQFF	TGTGCCAGCAGTTTATCTTATTGGGGCAGAATCCACAATGAGCAGTTCTTC
TRBJ2-1	TRBD2	many	TRBV28	CASSLFSGKQFF	TGTGCCAGCAGTCTGTTTAGCGGGAAGCAGTTCTTC
TRBJ2-7	.	.	TRBV7-2	CASSSRDNSYEQYF	TGTGCCAGCAGCTCCCGGGACAACTCCTACGAGCAGTACTTC
TRBJ1-3	.	.	TRBV10-3	CAIKKGIDSGNTIYF	TGTGCCATCAAAAAGGGTATCGACTCTGGAAACACCATATATTTT
TRBJ1-2	.	.	TRBV19	CASTHPRGNYGYTF	TGTGCCAGTACCCATCCCAGGGGAAACTATGGCTACACCTTC
TRBJ1-5	TRBD1	.	TRBV12-3/TRBV12-4	CASRGQGINQPQHF	TGTGCCAGCAGGGGACAGGGGATCAATCAGCCCCAGCATTTT
TRBJ2-2	TRBD1	.	TRBV4-3	CASSHTGGISGELFF	TGCGCCAGCAGCCATACAGGGGGCATATCCGGGGAGCTGTTTTTT
TRBJ1-4	TRBD1	few	TRBV12-3/TRBV12-4	CASSVHGTGVEKLFF	TGTGCCAGCAGCGTCCACGGGACAGGCGTTGAAAAACTGTTTTTT
TRBJ2-1	.	.	TRBV2	CASSEDRVRSYNEQFF	TGTGCCAGCAGTGAAGACAGGGTGAGGTCCTACAATGAGCAGTTCTTC
TRBJ2-5	.	.	TRBV29-1	CSVEAGPYQETQYF	TGCAGCGTTGAAGCAGGACCGTACCAAGAGACCCAGTACTTC
TRBJ2-7	TRBD2	.	TRBV29-1	CSVRAGVKYEQYF	TGCAGCGTTCGAGCGGGAGTGAAATACGAGCAGTACTTC
TRBJ1-2	.	.	TRBV5-1	CASSLGQLANYGYTF	TGCGCCAGCAGCTTGGGACAACTCGCTAACTATGGCTACACCTTC
TRBJ1-1	.	few	TRBV15	CATSSKQGLDFEAFF	TGTGCCACCAGCAGCAAACAGGGCCTCGATTTTGAAGCTTTCTTT
TRBJ2-1	TRBD1	many	TRBV10-2	CASRLDRSSYNEQFF	TGCGCCAGCAGGTTGGACAGGAGCTCCTACAATGAGCAGTTCTTC
TRBJ2-2	.	few	TRBV29-1	CSVEVRFRELFF	TGCAGCGTTGAGGTCCGTTTTAGGGAGCTGTTTTTT
TRBJ2-7	.	few	TRBV5-1	CASSLTGTHEQYF	TGCGCCAGCAGCTTAACAGGGACTCACGAGCAGTACTTC
TRBJ2-1	TRBD2	.	TRBV12-3/TRBV12-4	CASSLDGGGLHNEQFF	TGTGCCAGCAGTTTAGACGGGGGGGGCCTTCACAATGAGCAGTTCTTC
TRBJ2-5	.	few	TRBV12-3/TRBV12-4	CASSPPSSTIKMETQYF	TGTGCCAGCAGTCCCCCAAGTAGTACAATTAAGATGGAGACCCAGTACTTC
TRBJ1-4	TRBD1	few	TRBV28	CASSSGQGREKLFF	TGTGCCAGCAGTTCCGGACAGGGACGGGAAAAACTGTTTTTT
TRBJ2-1	TRBD1	few	TRBV5-6	CASSFSGTGDSEQFF	TGTGCCAGCAGCTTCTCCGGGACAGGGGACTCTGAGCAGTTCTTC
TRBJ2-7	TRBD1	.	TRBV29-1	CSVEDTGQGIYEQYF	TGCAGCGTTGAAGATACCGGACAGGGAATCTACGAGCAGTACTTC
TRBJ1-1	.	few	TRBV20-1	CSVPGRLGAFF	TGCAGTGTACCAGGGAGATTAGGAGCTTTCTTT
TRBJ2-3	TRBD2	.	TRBV6-4	CASSGSLAGGHPDTQYF	TGTGCCAGCAGTGGATCACTAGCGGGAGGGCATCCAGATACGCAGTATTTT
TRBJ2-5	TRBD2	.	TRBV29-1	CSVGERGGLGETQYF	TGCAGCGTTGGCGAGCGGGGGGGCCTCGGAGAGACCCAGTACTTC